The sequence of this TCR beta chain was determined in a study of blood T cell repertoires in COVID-19. At the level of the study: Some COVID-19 samples were acute and others convalescent; all came from the United States, Italy and Spain.

V lost 1 base, J lost 2 bases, and 17 bases lay in between. Germline lookup yields CDR1 MNHEY and CDR2 SMNVEV (reference sequence). The CDR3 is 18 residues long. Produced via immunoSEQ multiplex PCR; TCRdb's table is partial and in-frame only. The sample lists 150,000 or so clones, roughly 84% seen once, with about a sixth in the top ten. The sample holds a few counts of this clone. The source of this sequence is a man aged 55 to 70 who had recovered from COVID-19. The chain uses TRBV27 and TRBJ2-2; possibly TRBD2 for D (7 bases). Sequencing was performed on PBMCs or T cells enriched from blood (not recorded which). The CDR3 DNA is TGTGCCAGCAGTTTATTCGGGGCGGGGGCCTTAAACACCGGGGAGCTGTTTTTT. Translated: CASSLFGAGALNTGELFF.